This is a list of T cell receptor beta chains from one sample in a study of blood T cell repertoires in COVID-19. TCRdb's table, derived via immunoSEQ multiplex PCR, lists solely in-frame clones and lacks some. The table lists 150,000 or so clones, roughly four fifths of them singletons, with about 15% in the top ten. Sequencing was performed on peripheral blood. The receptors originated from a human donor with acute or convalescent COVID-19. The donor label of this sample is uncertain. The CDR3 runs from the conserved cysteine through the conserved F or W. The D gene is left open where the match is weak. Rows may omit the clone size; those that give it use once, few, many or a size class.

V gene: TRBV5-1; J gene: TRBJ2-7; D gene: TRBD1; clone size: NA; CDR3 protein: CASSTRQGHEQYF; CDR3 DNA: TGCGCCAGCAGCACCCGACAGGGCCACGAGCAGTACTTC
V gene: TRBV7-6; J gene: TRBJ2-5; D gene: TRBD1; clone size: NA; CDR3 protein: CASSPDRVWFQYF; CDR3 DNA: TGTGCCAGCAGCCCGGACAGGGTGTGGTTCCAGTACTTC
V gene: TRBV24-1; J gene: TRBJ2-1; D gene: NA; clone size: NA; CDR3 protein: CATSDEATSSYNEQFF; CDR3 DNA: TGTGCCACCAGTGATGAGGCGACGAGCTCCTACAATGAGCAGTTCTTC
V gene: TRBV9; J gene: TRBJ1-3; D gene: NA; clone size: NA; CDR3 protein: CASSVEQGRNTIYF; CDR3 DNA: TGTGCCAGCAGCGTAGAACAGGGTAGAAACACCATATATTTT
V gene: TRBV5-4; J gene: TRBJ2-5; D gene: TRBD2; clone size: NA; CDR3 protein: CASSLATTSGQETQYF; CDR3 DNA: TGTGCCAGCAGCTTGGCCACGACTAGCGGACAAGAGACCCAGTACTTC
V gene: TRBV6-5; J gene: TRBJ1-2; D gene: TRBD1; clone size: NA; CDR3 protein: CASTGTGVFGYGYTF; CDR3 DNA: TGTGCCAGCACGGGGACAGGGGTTTTTGGCTATGGCTACACCTTC
V gene: TRBV5-1; J gene: TRBJ2-5; D gene: TRBD1; clone size: few; CDR3 protein: CASSLGFLTGTSTQYF; CDR3 DNA: TGCGCCAGCAGCTTGGGGTTTTTGACAGGGACCTCAACCCAGTACTTC
V gene: TRBV7-9; J gene: TRBJ2-7; D gene: NA; clone size: NA; CDR3 protein: CASSLSGGYEQYF; CDR3 DNA: TGTGCCAGCAGCTTAAGCGGCGGTTACGAGCAGTACTTC
V gene: TRBV19; J gene: TRBJ2-3; D gene: NA; clone size: NA; CDR3 protein: CASRKQGSTDTQYF; CDR3 DNA: TGTGCCAGTAGGAAGCAGGGAAGTACAGATACGCAGTATTTT
V gene: TRBV20-1; J gene: TRBJ2-5; D gene: NA; clone size: NA; CDR3 protein: CSARVLETQYF; CDR3 DNA: TGCAGTGCTAGAGTCCTGGAGACCCAGTACTTC
V gene: TRBV7-8; J gene: TRBJ1-1; D gene: NA; clone size: NA; CDR3 protein: CASSLSGVAFF; CDR3 DNA: TGTGCCAGCAGCCTATCGGGGGTCGCTTTCTTT
V gene: TRBV29-1; J gene: TRBJ1-2; D gene: NA; clone size: NA; CDR3 protein: CGTRGYGYTF; CDR3 DNA: TGCGGAACAAGGGGCTATGGCTACACCTTC
V gene: TRBV25-1; J gene: TRBJ2-7; D gene: NA; clone size: NA; CDR3 protein: CASSFGSSYEQYF; CDR3 DNA: TGTGCCAGCAGTTTTGGCAGCTCCTACGAGCAGTACTTC
V gene: TRBV27; J gene: TRBJ1-1; D gene: NA; clone size: NA; CDR3 protein: CASSLFQRATEAFF; CDR3 DNA: TGTGCCAGCAGTTTATTTCAGCGGGCCACTGAAGCTTTCTTT
V gene: TRBV27; J gene: TRBJ2-7; D gene: NA; clone size: NA; CDR3 protein: CASSLRGGGVDEQYF; CDR3 DNA: TGTGCCAGCAGTTTAAGAGGGGGTGGGGTGGACGAGCAGTACTTC
V gene: TRBV7-6; J gene: TRBJ2-7; D gene: TRBD1; clone size: once; CDR3 protein: CASSPTGQGANEQYF; CDR3 DNA: TGTGCCAGCAGCCCAACAGGACAGGGGGCTAACGAGCAGTACTTC
V gene: TRBV5-1; J gene: TRBJ1-2; D gene: TRBD1; clone size: NA; CDR3 protein: CASSLSGQGYGYTF; CDR3 DNA: TGCGCCAGCAGCTTGTCAGGACAGGGCTATGGCTACACCTTC
V gene: TRBV3-1/TRBV3-2; J gene: TRBJ2-2; D gene: NA; clone size: NA; CDR3 protein: CASSLPKGYAGELFF; CDR3 DNA: TGTGCCAGCAGCCTCCCGAAGGGGTACGCCGGGGAGCTGTTTTTT
V gene: TRBV7-2; J gene: TRBJ1-2; D gene: TRBD1; clone size: NA; CDR3 protein: CASSLGQGAYYGYTF; CDR3 DNA: TGTGCCAGCAGCTTAGGACAGGGGGCATACTATGGCTACACCTTC
V gene: TRBV19; J gene: TRBJ1-2; D gene: TRBD1; clone size: NA; CDR3 protein: CASSRTGGSANYGYTF; CDR3 DNA: TGTGCCAGTAGTAGGACAGGGGGTTCGGCGAACTATGGCTACACCTTC
V gene: TRBV2; J gene: TRBJ2-5; D gene: NA; clone size: NA; CDR3 protein: CASSSPAGFRQETQYF; CDR3 DNA: TGTGCCAGCAGTAGCCCCGCCGGGTTCCGGCAAGAGACCCAGTACTTC
V gene: TRBV5-4; J gene: TRBJ1-6; D gene: TRBD1; clone size: NA; CDR3 protein: CASSNRDRASYNSPLHF; CDR3 DNA: TGTGCCAGCAGCAACCGGGACAGGGCCTCCTATAATTCACCCCTCCACTTT
V gene: TRBV4-3; J gene: TRBJ1-5; D gene: NA; clone size: NA; CDR3 protein: CASSLRLEGNQPQHF; CDR3 DNA: TGCGCCAGCAGCCTGCGCCTGGAGGGCAATCAGCCCCAGCATTTT
V gene: TRBV5-1; J gene: TRBJ2-3; D gene: TRBD2; clone size: NA; CDR3 protein: CASSFNTAGGPDTQYF; CDR3 DNA: TGCGCCAGCAGCTTTAACACAGCGGGGGGACCAGATACGCAGTATTTT
V gene: TRBV4-3; J gene: TRBJ1-4; D gene: TRBD1; clone size: NA; CDR3 protein: CASSQGTGGEKLFF; CDR3 DNA: TGCGCCAGCAGCCAAGGGACAGGGGGGGAAAAACTGTTTTTT
V gene: TRBV29-1; J gene: TRBJ1-1; D gene: NA; clone size: once; CDR3 protein: CSVGKGLNTEAFF; CDR3 DNA: TGCAGCGTTGGTAAGGGGCTGAACACTGAAGCTTTCTTT
V gene: TRBV2; J gene: TRBJ1-6; D gene: NA; clone size: NA; CDR3 protein: CASSEGQSNSPLHF; CDR3 DNA: TGTGCCAGCAGTGAAGGACAGTCTAATTCACCCCTCCACTTT
V gene: TRBV5-8; J gene: TRBJ1-6; D gene: TRBD1; clone size: NA; CDR3 protein: CASSFRGRTNSPLHF; CDR3 DNA: TGTGCCAGCAGCTTCAGGGGGCGGACCAATTCACCCCTCCACTTT
V gene: TRBV19; J gene: TRBJ1-1; D gene: TRBD1; clone size: NA; CDR3 protein: CASSPRAQGAPEAFF; CDR3 DNA: TGTGCCAGTAGCCCGCGGGCACAGGGGGCCCCTGAAGCTTTCTTT
V gene: TRBV10-2; J gene: TRBJ2-4; D gene: TRBD2; clone size: NA; CDR3 protein: CASTPFYEAGGLAKNIQYF; CDR3 DNA: TGCGCCAGCACCCCGTTCTATGAAGCGGGGGGGCTAGCCAAAAACATTCAGTACTTC
V gene: TRBV5-1; J gene: TRBJ2-1; D gene: TRBD2; clone size: NA; CDR3 protein: CASSSAGGRNEQFF; CDR3 DNA: TGCGCCAGCAGCTCAGCGGGGGGGCGAAATGAGCAGTTCTTC
V gene: TRBV7-2; J gene: TRBJ1-5; D gene: TRBD1; clone size: NA; CDR3 protein: CASRGTGIQPQHF; CDR3 DNA: TGTGCCAGCAGGGGGACAGGGATTCAGCCCCAGCATTTT
V gene: TRBV4-1; J gene: TRBJ1-4; D gene: NA; clone size: NA; CDR3 protein: CASSPRVTEKLFF; CDR3 DNA: TGCGCCAGCAGCCCCAGGGTTACTGAAAAACTGTTTTTT
V gene: TRBV25-1; J gene: TRBJ2-6; D gene: TRBD1; clone size: NA; CDR3 protein: CASGQGASGANVLTF; CDR3 DNA: TGTGCCAGTGGACAGGGGGCGTCTGGGGCCAACGTCCTGACTTTC
V gene: TRBV29-1; J gene: TRBJ2-5; D gene: TRBD1; clone size: NA; CDR3 protein: CSVEKGQVSPPYF; CDR3 DNA: TGCAGCGTGGAAAAGGGACAGGTGTCCCCCCCCTACTTC
V gene: TRBV4-1; J gene: TRBJ2-5; D gene: NA; clone size: NA; CDR3 protein: CASSQEDSEETQYF; CDR3 DNA: TGCGCCAGCAGCCAAGAGGATAGCGAGGAGACCCAGTACTTC
V gene: TRBV19; J gene: TRBJ1-2; D gene: TRBD1; clone size: NA; CDR3 protein: CASSTSRDRDGYTF; CDR3 DNA: TGTGCCAGTAGTACTTCCAGGGACAGGGATGGCTACACCTTC
V gene: TRBV3-1/TRBV3-2; J gene: TRBJ1-6; D gene: TRBD1; clone size: NA; CDR3 protein: CASSQVLTGRGSPLHF; CDR3 DNA: TGTGCCAGCAGCCAAGTTTTGACAGGGCGAGGTTCACCCCTCCACTTT
V gene: TRBV21-1; J gene: TRBJ2-3; D gene: NA; clone size: NA; CDR3 protein: CASRWTGSTDTQYF; CDR3 DNA: TGTGCCAGCAGGTGGACAGGGTCTACAGATACGCAGTATTTT
V gene: TRBV29-1; J gene: TRBJ1-1; D gene: NA; clone size: NA; CDR3 protein: CSVGVDRTYTEAFF; CDR3 DNA: TGCAGCGTTGGGGTAGACAGAACTTACACTGAAGCTTTCTTT
V gene: TRBV6-4; J gene: TRBJ1-1; D gene: NA; clone size: NA; CDR3 protein: CASSEQANTEAFF; CDR3 DNA: TGTGCCAGCAGTGAACAGGCGAACACTGAAGCTTTCTTT
V gene: TRBV2; J gene: TRBJ2-1; D gene: TRBD2; clone size: NA; CDR3 protein: CASKAGGRSEQFF; CDR3 DNA: TGTGCCAGCAAAGCGGGGGGCCGGAGTGAGCAGTTCTTC
V gene: TRBV19; J gene: TRBJ2-2; D gene: NA; clone size: once; CDR3 protein: CASRPGNTGELFF; CDR3 DNA: TGTGCCAGCCGCCCCGGGAACACCGGGGAGCTGTTTTTT
V gene: TRBV7-2; J gene: TRBJ2-1; D gene: NA; clone size: once; CDR3 protein: CASSLASGVNEQFF; CDR3 DNA: TGTGCCAGCAGCTTAGCCTCCGGAGTCAATGAGCAGTTCTTC
V gene: TRBV2; J gene: TRBJ2-7; D gene: TRBD1; clone size: NA; CDR3 protein: CARGRRQGNYEQYF; CDR3 DNA: TGTGCCAGGGGTAGAAGACAGGGGAACTACGAGCAGTACTTC
V gene: TRBV5-1; J gene: TRBJ2-1; D gene: NA; clone size: NA; CDR3 protein: CASSLDGSSYNEQFF; CDR3 DNA: TGCGCCAGCAGCTTGGATGGTAGCTCCTACAATGAGCAGTTCTTC
V gene: TRBV5-1; J gene: TRBJ1-1; D gene: TRBD1; clone size: NA; CDR3 protein: CASSGGQIAEAFF; CDR3 DNA: TGCGCCAGCAGCGGGGGACAGATAGCTGAAGCTTTCTTT
V gene: TRBV30; J gene: TRBJ2-7; D gene: TRBD1; clone size: NA; CDR3 protein: CAWSGTGGYEQYF; CDR3 DNA: TGTGCCTGGAGTGGGACAGGGGGCTACGAGCAGTACTTC
V gene: TRBV11-2; J gene: TRBJ1-5; D gene: NA; clone size: NA; CDR3 protein: CASSFGRDSNQPQHF; CDR3 DNA: TGTGCCAGCAGCTTCGGCAGGGATAGCAATCAGCCCCAGCATTTT
V gene: TRBV7-9; J gene: TRBJ1-2; D gene: NA; clone size: NA; CDR3 protein: CASSPFGGDGYTF; CDR3 DNA: TGTGCCAGCAGCCCCTTCGGGGGAGATGGCTACACCTTC
V gene: TRBV23-1; J gene: TRBJ2-5; D gene: NA; clone size: NA; CDR3 protein: CPPKVKRVAGALGRKETQYF; CDR3 DNA: TGCCCACCAAAGGTGAAAAGGGTCGCAGGGGCCCTCGGACGGAAAGAGACCCAGTACTTC
V gene: TRBV5-4; J gene: TRBJ2-6; D gene: TRBD1; clone size: NA; CDR3 protein: CASSPGQGTGANVLTF; CDR3 DNA: TGTGCCAGCAGCCCTGGACAGGGAACTGGGGCCAACGTCCTGACTTTC
V gene: TRBV19; J gene: TRBJ2-4; D gene: TRBD2; clone size: NA; CDR3 protein: CASSIGLTSGEYPNIQYF; CDR3 DNA: TGTGCCAGTAGTATAGGGTTGACTAGCGGGGAGTATCCAAACATTCAGTACTTC
V gene: TRBV4-1; J gene: TRBJ1-4; D gene: NA; clone size: NA; CDR3 protein: CASSQVWGSNEKLFF; CDR3 DNA: TGCGCCAGCAGCCAAGTTTGGGGCTCTAATGAAAAACTGTTTTTT
V gene: TRBV5-4; J gene: TRBJ2-2; D gene: NA; clone size: NA; CDR3 protein: CASSPRTSANTGELFF; CDR3 DNA: TGTGCCAGCAGTCCCAGGACATCCGCGAACACCGGGGAGCTGTTTTTT
V gene: TRBV27; J gene: TRBJ2-7; D gene: TRBD1; clone size: NA; CDR3 protein: CASRSWQGEEQYF; CDR3 DNA: TGTGCCAGCAGGTCGTGGCAGGGGGAAGAGCAGTACTTC